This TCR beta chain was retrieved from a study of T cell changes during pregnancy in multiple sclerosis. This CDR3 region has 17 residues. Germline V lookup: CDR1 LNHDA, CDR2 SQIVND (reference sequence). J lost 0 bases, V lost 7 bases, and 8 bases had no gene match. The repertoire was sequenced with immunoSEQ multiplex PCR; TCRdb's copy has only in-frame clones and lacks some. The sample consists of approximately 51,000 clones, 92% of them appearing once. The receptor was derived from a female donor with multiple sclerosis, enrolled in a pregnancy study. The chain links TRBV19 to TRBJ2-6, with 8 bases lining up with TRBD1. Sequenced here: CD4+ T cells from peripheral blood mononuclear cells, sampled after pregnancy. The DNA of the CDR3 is TGTGCCAGTATTGCAACAGGGGGACTCTCTGGGGCCAACGTCCTGACTTTC. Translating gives CASIATGGLSGANVLTF.